A selection of T cell receptor beta chains follows, all from one sample in a study of cytomegalovirus exposure and HLA in healthy donors. The method was immunoSEQ multiplex PCR; TCRdb's version includes in-frame clones alone and lacks a portion of them. The profile shows fewer than 250,000 clones, about 70% of them singletons. The sequencing sample was made of PBMCs. The origin of the receptors is a woman aged 30 to 39 in good health and CMV-seronegative. The CDR3 runs from the conserved cysteine through the conserved F or W. D genes are given only for firm matches. Not all rows give a size; the values are once, few, many and, for expanded clones, a class.

TRBJ2-2 | NA | TRBV6-6 | NA | CASSRYSGELFF | TGTGCCAGCAGCCGTTACTCCGGGGAGCTGTTTTTT
TRBJ2-1 | NA | TRBV27 | TRBD2 | CATLAGNLNEQFF | TGTGCCACCCTAGCGGGAAACCTTAATGAGCAGTTCTTC
TRBJ2-2 | NA | TRBV19 | NA | CASSVQENTGELFF | TGTGCCAGTAGTGTTCAGGAGAACACCGGGGAGCTGTTTTTT
TRBJ1-4 | NA | TRBV7-9 | NA | CASSLEGGYNEKLFF | TGTGCCAGCAGCTTAGAAGGGGGATATAATGAAAAACTGTTTTTT
TRBJ1-3 | NA | TRBV9 | NA | CASSVAPTGLDTIYF | TGTGCCAGCAGCGTAGCCCCTACAGGGTTGGACACCATATATTTT
TRBJ2-1 | NA | TRBV7-9 | NA | CASSLTYNEQFF | TGTGCCAGCAGCTTAACATACAATGAGCAGTTCTTC
TRBJ2-1 | NA | TRBV11-3 | NA | CASSPLRGTPEQFF | TGTGCCAGCAGCCCCCTTAGGGGGACACCCGAGCAGTTCTTC
TRBJ1-6 | NA | TRBV30 | NA | CAWSVPTSSYNSPLHF | TGTGCCTGGAGTGTACCGACATCCTCCTATAATTCCCCCCTCCACTTT
TRBJ2-7 | NA | TRBV7-3 | TRBD2 | CSSSLNGAGGTRGYEQYF | TGTTCCAGCAGCTTAAATGGGGCGGGGGGGACCCGTGGCTACGAGCAGTACTTC
TRBJ2-2 | once | TRBV15 | TRBD1 | CAISRWAKGAPGPGELFF | TGTGCCATCAGCAGGTGGGCTAAGGGGGCGCCGGGGCCCGGGGAGCTGTTTTTT
TRBJ1-5 | NA | TRBV6-5 | NA | CASSPQYGLNQPQHF | TGTGCCAGCAGTCCCCAGTATGGGCTCAATCAGCCCCAGCATTTT
TRBJ2-5 | NA | TRBV7-8 | NA | CASSLARPLTGEQYF | TGTGCCAGCAGCTTAGCACGTCCTCTCACGGGAGAGCAGTACTTC
TRBJ1-1 | NA | TRBV10-3 | NA | CAISDGVWTEAFF | TGTGCCATCAGTGATGGAGTGTGGACTGAAGCTTTCTTT
TRBJ2-7 | NA | TRBV4-1 | NA | CASSQTGGYEQYF | TGCGCCAGCAGCCAGACAGGTGGCTACGAGCAGTACTTC
TRBJ2-3 | NA | TRBV6-1 | TRBD2 | CASSALGLAGRASTDTQYF | TGTGCCAGCAGTGCCCTTGGACTAGCGGGACGGGCAAGCACAGATACGCAGTATTTT
TRBJ1-1 | NA | TRBV23-1 | TRBD1 | CASSPQKTQGPWMNTEAFF | TGCGCCAGCAGTCCCCAGAAGACACAGGGGCCTTGGATGAACACTGAAGCTTTCTTT
TRBJ2-3 | NA | TRBV30 | TRBD2 | CAWTSGGGADTQYF | TGTGCCTGGACCTCGGGAGGGGGGGCAGATACGCAGTATTTT
TRBJ2-7 | NA | TRBV5-1 | NA | CASSPRSGSYYEQYF | TGCGCCAGCAGCCCCCGAAGCGGTTCCTACTACGAGCAGTACTTC
TRBJ1-1 | NA | TRBV10-3 | NA | CAISGGTTEAFF | TGTGCCATCAGTGGGGGGACAACTGAAGCTTTCTTT
TRBJ2-7 | once | TRBV4-2 | TRBD1 | CASSQDMGQGIYEQYF | TGTGCCAGCAGCCAAGATATGGGACAGGGGATCTACGAGCAGTACTTC
TRBJ1-5 | NA | TRBV5-5 | NA | CASSSGGNSNQPQHF | TGTGCCAGCAGCTCCGGGGGGAATAGCAATCAGCCCCAGCATTTT
TRBJ2-1 | NA | TRBV2 | TRBD1 | CASSPDRAKGEQFF | TGTGCCAGCAGCCCTGACAGGGCTAAGGGTGAGCAGTTCTTC
TRBJ1-2 | NA | TRBV19 | NA | CASSMGGGVRSNSNYGYTF | TGTGCCAGTAGTATGGGCGGAGGGGTCCGGTCTAATTCTAACTATGGCTACACCTTC
TRBJ1-5 | NA | TRBV2 | NA | CASSRGNQPQHF | TGTGCCAGCAGCCGCGGGAATCAGCCCCAGCATTTT
TRBJ2-7 | NA | TRBV13 | NA | CASSGTRDSEQYF | TGTGCCAGCAGCGGGACTCGCGACTCCGAGCAGTACTTC
TRBJ2-1 | NA | TRBV5-6 | NA | CASSLYELLNNEQFF | TGTGCCAGCAGCCTTTACGAACTCTTGAACAATGAGCAGTTCTTC
TRBJ1-2 | NA | TRBV11-2 | TRBD1 | CASSLEGQLNGYTF | TGTGCCAGCAGCTTAGAGGGACAGTTAAATGGCTACACCTTC
TRBJ2-5 | few | TRBV6-5 | TRBD2 | CASSPGLAVETQYF | TGTGCCAGCAGCCCTGGACTAGCGGTAGAGACCCAGTACTTC
TRBJ2-1 | NA | TRBV10-3 | TRBD2 | CAISEELAGGNNEQFF | TGTGCCATCAGTGAGGAACTAGCGGGGGGCAACAATGAGCAGTTCTTC
TRBJ2-7 | NA | TRBV10-2 | TRBD2 | CASSVELAAYEQYF | TGCGCCAGCAGTGTAGAACTAGCGGCCTACGAGCAGTACTTC
TRBJ2-7 | NA | TRBV19 | TRBD2 | CASAETYSGRGYEQYF | TGTGCCAGTGCCGAAACTTATAGCGGGAGAGGATACGAGCAGTACTTC
TRBJ2-5 | NA | TRBV2 | TRBD1 | CASSDDRGETQYF | TGTGCCAGCAGCGACGACAGGGGGGAGACCCAGTACTTC
TRBJ2-2 | NA | TRBV30 | NA | CAWRRVGVAGELFF | TGTGCCTGGAGGCGGGTGGGAGTTGCCGGGGAGCTGTTTTTT
TRBJ2-3 | NA | TRBV19 | NA | CASRDSSSTDTQYF | TGTGCCAGTCGCGACAGCTCTAGCACAGATACGCAGTATTTT
TRBJ2-3 | NA | TRBV9 | TRBD2 | CASSGGGTDTQYF | TGTGCCAGCAGCGGGGGGGGGACAGATACGCAGTATTTT